The text below deals with one T cell receptor (beta chain). The data belong to a study of blood T cells in healthy people across ages. Next came a second PCR, run for about 7 to 12 cycles, which used a sample-barcoded 5' primer along with a J-beta primer mix. A single record per CDR3 protein comes from TCRdb applying MiXCR to the 5' RACE reads. The table lists 1.2 million to 1.5 million distinct CDR3 sequences, roughly 40% of them singletons. The CDR3 consists of 16 residues. Germline CDR1 KGHDR, CDR2 SFDVKD. Trimming cost V 0 bases and J 5 bases; bases outside gene matches: 9. This receptor was taken from a young woman in good health. Sequenced material: blood. This chain connects TRBV24-1 to TRBJ2-7, with TRBD1 matching over 7 bases. CDR3 loop: CATSDLQAQGLHEQYF. The CDR3 DNA sequence: TGTGCCACCAGTGATTTGCAGGCACAGGGGTTGCACGAGCAGTACTTC.